The clone carrying this T cell receptor (beta chain) was counted a few times. Authors' processing steps: Cell counts per sample came from amplifying reference gene primers. Sequencing used immunoSEQ multiplex PCR; TCRdb keeps in-frame clones, though not all of them. D and trimming were read from the DNA, whereas the V and J calls and clone size are those reported in that table. The table includes 180,000 or so clones, about nine tenths detected once. This specimen belongs to a study of blood T cell repertoires in COVID-19. Looking at the study overall: COVID-19 samples from acute and convalescent phases originated in the United States, Italy and Spain. Nucleic acid was either cDNA or gDNA, and it came from T cells, B-cell-depleted T cells, or PBMCs.

Germline assignment: CDR1 KGHSH and CDR2 LQKENI. CDR3 length: 15 amino acids. V lost 2 bases, J lost 2 bases, and 7 bases lay in between. The V and J genes are TRBV18 and TRBJ2-6, with unresolved D. The sequencing input was peripheral blood. The receptor was derived from a man aged 18 to 29 with active or convalescent COVID-19. CDR3 in amino acids: CASSPEAAGANVLTF. The CDR3 nucleotides are TGTGCCAGCTCACCAGAGGCAGCTGGGGCCAACGTCCTGACTTTC.